The present T cell receptor beta chain was sequenced within a study of CD8+ T cells in alopecia areata. The overall study: Twice a day, 5 to 10 mg of oral tofacitinib was administered to treated patients. Study conclusions and caveats: Resident alphabeta T-cell populations of normal skin are likewise subject to sequencing in scalp samples.

Sample treatment: oral pan-JAK inhibitor, 5-10 mg twice daily. Obtained from alopecia areata patients were lesional scalp punch biopsies along with peripheral blood. V dropped 3 bases and J dropped 7 bases, with 16 bases sitting between them. This CDR3 has 15 residues. CDR1 and CDR2 from the germline V gene are LNHDA and SQIVND (reference sequence). Of note for this clone: Its specificity is not known.

Isolated RNA was reverse transcribed into cDNA used as the sequencing template. Assay: immunoSEQ multiplex PCR; the TCRdb copy retains only in-frame clones and omits some. The top ten clones hold roughly 5.8% of a sample with 200,000 or so clones, about three fifths of them seen once. The sequences come from CD4+ T cells sorted from blood, collected at week 24, from a patient treated with tofacitinib. The chain has TRBV19 and TRBJ2-1, with D possibly called TRBD1 or TRBD2 (5 bases each). The TCR comes from a human donor with alopecia areata. For the CDR3, the DNA is TGTGCCAGTAGTATGATCGGACTCGCAGGGAATGAGCAGTTCTTC. Its protein is CASSMIGLAGNEQFF.